Here is one T cell receptor beta chain with its context. The data belong to a study of blood T cell repertoires in COVID-19. Study overall: From T cells, B-cell-depleted T cells, or PBMCs came the material, which was cDNA or gDNA.

Authors' processing steps: Estimates of nucleated cell counts were drawn from the amplification of reference gene primers. Clones were read by immunoSEQ multiplex PCR, and TCRdb kept only the in-frame ones, dropping some. V and J calls plus clone size are reproduced from that table; the DNA served to infer D and trimming. Here the sample spans some 300,000 clones, approximately 86% being singletons. CDR3 length equals 13 residues. The germline V gene has CDR1 SGDLS and CDR2 YYNGEE. Trimming pared 4 bases from V and 7 bases from J, leaving 14 bases between. This receptor was taken from a woman between 70 and 85 years old with COVID-19, enrolled during active disease. J is TRBJ1-1 and V is TRBV9; D may be TRBD1 (6 bases). The specimen sequenced was peripheral blood. The CDR3 DNA reads as TGTGCCAGCAGCCCGGGACACAGCGATGAAGCTTTCTTT. Translated, it gives CASSPGHSDEAFF.